Following are 8 T cell receptor beta chains from one sample sequenced in a study of cytomegalovirus exposure and HLA in healthy donors. In the PCR, 60 Vbeta and 13 Jbeta primers were used. Assay used: immunoSEQ multiplex PCR; TCRdb lists only in-frame clones, some missing. The sample carries more than 140,000 clones, roughly 75% recorded once. The sample was PBMCs. These receptors originate from a man in his forties in good health and CMV-seronegative.

This clone was seen more than once but under ten times. The chain employs TRBV19 and TRBJ1-4, with 7 bases matching TRBD1. V gave up 6 bases and J gave up 6 bases; unmatched junction bases: 10. This CDR3 is 15 amino acids long. Germline values: CDR1 LNHDA, CDR2 SQIVND (reference sequence). CDR3 DNA sequence: TGTGCCAGTAGACCCAGGGGGAGCTCTTATGAAAAACTGTTTTTT. Its translation is CASRPRGSSYEKLFF.

The chain joins TRBV6-6 to TRBJ2-1; tentatively, D is TRBD1 (5 bases). Germline CDR1 MNHNY, CDR2 SVGAGI (reference sequence). The CDR3 has 12 amino acids. V lost 4 bases and J 6 bases, leaving 7 bases between the germline ends. CDR3 nucleotides: TGTGCCAGCAGTTCTCAGGGCAATGAGCAGTTCTTC. Encoded protein: CASSSQGNEQFF.

This clone was picked up a small number of times. The CDR3 loop is CASSLGEDYGYTF. CDR3 bases: TGTGCCAGCAGTTTAGGGGAGGACTATGGCTACACCTTC. The chain employs TRBV28 and TRBJ1-2; D not certain. Trimming removed 2 bases at V and 3 bases at J, with 7 bases between. The CDR3 has 13 residues. Germline CDR1 is MDHEN and CDR2 is SYDVKM.

The CDR3, as DNA: TGTGCCAGCAGTTTATTCAAAACAGGGGGAGCCTACAATGAGCAGTTCTTC. This translates into CASSLFKTGGAYNEQFF. This chain joins TRBV28 and TRBJ2-1, with TRBD1 matching 8 bases. Trimming at V came to 1 base and at J to 2 bases, leaving 7 bases not matched to a gene. This CDR3 is 17 amino acids long. Germline V lookup: CDR1 MDHEN, CDR2 SYDVKM. The whole variable domain, filled in from reference TRBV28 and TRBJ2-1, reads DVKVTQSSRYLVKRTGEKVFLECVQDMDHENMFWYRQDPGLGLRLIYFSYDVKMKEKGDIPEGYSVSREKKERFSLILESASTNQTSMYLCASSLFKTGGAYNEQFFGPGTRLTVL.

This clone was seen once. V usage is TRBV28 and J usage is TRBJ1-1, with TRBD1 identical over 11 bases. CDR1 is MDHEN and CDR2 is SYDVKM in the germline V gene. The CDR3 consists of 14 residues. J was trimmed by 5 bases and V by 8 bases; bases with no gene match: 7. This chain's CDR3 is CASRGQGARTEAFF. CDR3 nucleotides: TGTGCCAGCCGCGGACAGGGGGCGCGGACTGAAGCTTTCTTT. Together with reference TRBV28 and TRBJ1-1, the CDR3 gives the full variable domain: DVKVTQSSRYLVKRTGEKVFLECVQDMDHENMFWYRQDPGLGLRLIYFSYDVKMKEKGDIPEGYSVSREKKERFSLILESASTNQTSMYLCASRGQGARTEAFFGQGTRLTVV.

The V and J genes are TRBV19 and TRBJ1-2; no clear D gene. Trimming took 3 bases from V and 4 from J, leaving 12 bases between them. This CDR3 has 14 amino acids. Germline V gene lookup returns CDR1 LNHDA and CDR2 SQIVND (reference sequence). The CDR3 sequence is CASSIPGEIYGYTF. In DNA, the CDR3 is TGTGCCAGTAGTATCCCGGGAGAGATCTATGGCTACACCTTC.

J is TRBJ2-1 and V is TRBV30, with D hard to call. V lost 1 base and J 9 bases, leaving 7 bases between the germline ends. The CDR3 length is 11 residues. Germline V gives CDR1 GTSNPN, CDR2 SVGIG (reference sequence). The CDR3 nucleotides read TGTGCCTGGAGTGACTACCCTGAGCAGTTCTTC. It encodes CAWSDYPEQFF.

There are a few counts of this clone. This chain links TRBV4-1 with TRBJ2-7; TRBD1 aligns across 10 bases. CDR1 MGHRA and CDR2 YSYEKL come from the germline V gene. V lost 4 bases, J lost 4 bases, and 7 bases stayed unmatched. The CDR3 consists of 15 residues. For the CDR3, the DNA is TGCGCCAGCAGCCTCCGGGACAGGGGATTGTACGAGCAGTACTTC. As protein: CASSLRDRGLYEQYF.